The 25 T cell receptor beta chains reported below all come from one sample, sequenced in a study of a mutant IDH1 vaccine in newly diagnosed glioma. Generated by immunoSEQ multiplex PCR, the TCRdb table keeps only in-frame clones and is missing some. The sample contains 31,000 or so clones, 81% of which appear only once. As for time point: week 35, safety follow-up. In the vaccine, a single dose held 300 ug of the mutant IDH1 20-mer peptide, along with topical imiquimod. What these receptors recognize is not known. The material sequenced was PBMCs, taken from a glioma patient whose treatment included an IDH1 peptide vaccine. All receptors derive from a man younger than 45 with glioma.

The chain employs TRBV19 and TRBJ2-3, with 11 positions matching TRBD1. This CDR3 is 13 amino acids long. Germline V gene lookup returns CDR1 LNHDA and CDR2 SQIVND (reference sequence). V shed 10 bases, J shed 5 bases, and the junction held 5 bases outside the gene matches. The CDR3 coding sequence is TGTGCCACCGAGGGACAGGGGGAAGATACGCAGTATTTT. This codes for CATEGQGEDTQYF.

The rearrangement uses TRBV5-4 and TRBJ1-2, with a weak D call TRBD1 (5 bases). Germline loops: CDR1 SGHNT, CDR2 YYREEE (reference sequence). The V end was cut by 2 bases, the J end by 6 bases, with 11 bases between. The CDR3 spans 13 residues. This CDR3 is CASSFMGRNGYTF. In DNA, the CDR3 is TGTGCCAGCAGCTTTATGGGGCGTAATGGCTACACCTTC. Combining the CDR3 with reference TRBV5-4 and TRBJ1-2 gives the whole variable domain ETGVTQSPTHLIKTRGQQVTLRCSSQSGHNTVSWYQQALGQGPQFIFQYYREEENGRGNFPPRFSGLQFPNYSSELNVNALELDDSALYLCASSFMGRNGYTFGSGTRLTVV.

V and J are TRBV7-2 and TRBJ1-2, with 10 bases aligning to TRBD1. The CDR3 covers 14 residues. Germline CDR1 reads SGHTA; CDR2 reads FQGNSA. V gave up 5 bases and J gave up 4 bases; unmatched junction bases: 4. The CDR3 loop is CASSPDRGTYGYTF. For the CDR3, the DNA is TGTGCCAGCAGCCCGGACAGGGGGACCTATGGCTACACCTTC. The entire variable domain, with the rest obtained from reference TRBV7-2 and TRBJ1-2, is as follows: GAGVSQSPSNKVTEKGKDVELRCDPISGHTALYWYRQSLGQGLEFLIYFQGNSAPDKSGLPSDRFSAERTGGSVSTLTIQRTQQEDSAVYLCASSPDRGTYGYTFGSGTRLTVV.

The chain links TRBV28 to TRBJ2-7; D gene uncertain. V was shortened by 6 bases and J by 7 bases, with 16 bases between the two germline ends. The CDR3 contains 13 residues. From germline, CDR1 is MDHEN and CDR2 SYDVKM. CDR3 loop: CASSRRPNREQYF. The CDR3 DNA is TGTGCCAGCAGCCGGAGACCCAATCGAGAGCAGTACTTC.

This clone was seen only once. J is TRBJ2-1 and V is TRBV7-8; weak D call: TRBD2 (6 bases). Trimming took 5 bases from V and 9 from J, leaving 14 bases between them. This CDR3 is built from 13 residues. Germline V gives CDR1 SGHVS, CDR2 FQNEAQ. CDR3 sequence: CASSPRGRTEQFF. CDR3 DNA sequence: TGTGCCAGCAGCCCCCGGGGGAGGACTGAGCAGTTCTTC.

This chain uses TRBV7-2 with TRBJ2-7; a possible D gene is TRBD2 (5 bases). Germline lookup yields CDR1 SGHTA and CDR2 FQGNSA. The CDR3 consists of 15 residues. V lost 4 bases, J lost 0 bases, and 13 bases lay in between. The CDR3 loop is CASSSDRAASYEQYF. CDR3 nucleotide sequence: TGTGCCAGCAGCTCCGACCGAGCGGCCTCCTACGAGCAGTACTTC.

The chain links TRBV6-1 to TRBJ1-2; D unresolved. The germline V and J ends were trimmed by 0 bases and 8 bases, with 16 bases remaining between them. The germline V gene encodes CDR1 MNHNS and CDR2 SASEGT. The CDR3 runs to 15 residues. CDR3 nucleotide sequence: TGTGCCAGCAGTGAAGCTAGAGGTGAACGTCTCGGCTACACCTTC. It codes for CASSEARGERLGYTF.

The genes are TRBV5-6 and TRBJ2-5; 7 nucleotides agree with TRBD1. V shed 0 bases, J shed 4 bases, and the junction held 6 bases outside the gene matches. Germline values: CDR1 SGHDT, CDR2 YYEEEE. The CDR3 sequence is 15 residues long. CDR3 nucleotides: TGTGCCAGCAGCTTGGGACAGGGAAGGCGAGAGACCCAGTACTTC. Amino acid sequence: CASSLGQGRRETQYF.

The chain employs TRBV25-1 and TRBJ2-1, with a possible D match to TRBD1 (6 bases). The CDR3 is 15 amino acids. Trimming left V 5 bases short and J 0 bases short, with 11 bases between. Germline CDR1 reads MGHDK; CDR2 reads SYGVNS. The CDR3 nucleotides are TGTGCCAGCAGTCCTAGGGGGAGCTCCTACAATGAGCAGTTCTTC. It codes for CASSPRGSSYNEQFF.

This sequence joins TRBV19 and TRBJ2-7, with 8 bases matching TRBD1. After removal of 5 bases from V and 7 bases from J, the junction contained 7 bases not matched to a gene. Germline CDR1 is LNHDA and CDR2 is SQIVND (reference sequence). CDR3 size: 13 residues. In DNA form, the CDR3 reads TGTGCCAGTAGTCAGGACAGGGCGAGAGAGCAGTACTTC. Translating gives CASSQDRAREQYF.

The rearrangement uses TRBV19 and TRBJ1-5; 11 positions agree with TRBD1. This CDR3 is built from 19 residues. Germline V CDR1 and CDR2: LNHDA, SQIVND (reference sequence). V shed 4 bases and J 0 bases; nucleotides not matched to a gene: 11. The CDR3 protein is CASSTQDRGLYYSNQPQHF. In nucleotides, the CDR3 is TGTGCCAGTAGTACCCAGGACAGGGGGCTCTATTATAGCAATCAGCCCCAGCATTTT.

As DNA, the CDR3 is TGTGCCAGCAGCTTGGAGAACGGGAGCGGCGAGCAGTTCTTC. As protein: CASSLENGSGEQFF. The gene calls are TRBV5-4 and TRBJ2-1, with TRBD2 as a possible D gene (6 bases). This CDR3 has 14 amino acids. V lost 0 bases to trimming and J lost 10 bases, with 14 bases between them. Germline V gene data show CDR1 as SGHNT and CDR2 as YYREEE (reference sequence).

The chain couples TRBV6-5 to TRBJ2-2; TRBD2 agrees at 11 bases. CDR1 is MNHEY and CDR2 is SVGAGI in the germline V gene. This CDR3 spans 14 amino acids. Trimming cost V 6 bases and J 7 bases; bases outside gene matches: 4. The CDR3 nucleotides read TGTGCCAGCAGACTAGCGGGAGAGGACGGGGAGCTGTTTTTT. Protein product: CASRLAGEDGELFF.

The J gene is TRBJ1-6, the V gene TRBV25-1, with 7 bases aligning to TRBD1. V lost 4 bases, J lost 10 bases, and 7 bases stayed unmatched. The CDR3 consists of 14 residues. Germline-derived CDR1 and CDR2 are MGHDK and SYGVNS. CDR3: CASSVDRVWSPLHF. In nucleotides, the CDR3 is TGTGCCAGCAGTGTAGACAGGGTCTGGTCACCCCTCCACTTT.

The gene calls are TRBV10-1 and TRBJ2-7; 7 bases line up with TRBD1. Unmatched junction bases numbered 9, after V lost 5 bases and J lost 2 bases. The CDR3 loop spans 15 amino acids. CDR1 and CDR2 from the germline V gene are WNHNN and SYGVQD (reference sequence). DNA for the CDR3: TGCGCCAGCAGTTCCGACAGGGCAGAGGCCTACGAGCAGTACTTC. It yields the protein CASSSDRAEAYEQYF.

J is TRBJ2-7 and V is TRBV5-5, with 11 nucleotides matching TRBD2. V lost 4 bases, J lost 0 bases, and 6 bases stayed unmatched. The CDR3 extends over 16 amino acids. Germline V lookup: CDR1 SGHKS, CDR2 YYEKEE (reference sequence). CDR3 in DNA: TGTGCCAGCAGCCAAGGACTAGCGGGTAACTCCTACGAGCAGTACTTC. Residues: CASSQGLAGNSYEQYF.

The chain has TRBV2 and TRBJ2-7, with 7 bases that match TRBD1. The CDR3 sequence is 15 residues long. Germline V gives CDR1 SNHLY, CDR2 FYNNEI. V lost 5 bases and J lost 6; bases outside the gene matches: 13. The CDR3 bases are TGTGCCAGCAGTCTATACGGGACAGAGTCAAGCGAGCAGTACTTC. Residues: CASSLYGTESSEQYF.

The V and J genes are TRBV18 and TRBJ1-5; 7 positions match TRBD1. This CDR3 is built from 15 residues. With V trimmed by 4 bases and J by 3 bases, 6 bases remained unmatched. Germline-derived CDR1 and CDR2 are KGHSH and LQKENI. The CDR3 nucleotides are TGTGCCAGCTCACTAAGGGACAGCCCCAATCAGCCCCAGCATTTT. This sequence encodes CASSLRDSPNQPQHF.

This clone was observed a single time. CDR3 coding DNA: TGTGCCAGCAGCTTAGTGGGAGGACAGGGACCCTCTGGGGCCAACGTCCTGACTTTC. This encodes CASSLVGGQGPSGANVLTF. The rearrangement links TRBV7-9 to TRBJ2-6; 8 positions agree with TRBD1. Trimming removed 1 base from V and 0 bases from J; junction bases left unmatched: 8. Germline assignment: CDR1 SEHNR and CDR2 FQNEAQ (reference sequence). The CDR3 extends over 19 amino acids.

The chain employs TRBV4-1 and TRBJ2-7; 13 bases agree with TRBD2. The CDR3 extends over 17 amino acids. The trim removed 5 bases at V and 2 bases at J, leaving 9 bases unmatched. Looked up from germline, CDR1 is MGHRA and CDR2 is YSYEKL. In nucleotides, the CDR3 is TGCGCCAGCAGCACAGGACTAGCGGGAGATAACCCCTACGAGCAGTACTTC. The encoded protein is CASSTGLAGDNPYEQYF.

The gene calls are TRBV6-5 and TRBJ1-3, with 10 bases lining up with TRBD1. The CDR3 length is 16 residues. Unmatched junction bases numbered 3, after V lost 0 bases and J lost 4 bases. Germline V CDR1 and CDR2: MNHEY, SVGAGI. The CDR3 loop is CASSYSRQGAGNTIYF. CDR3 nucleotide sequence: TGTGCCAGCAGTTACTCACGACAGGGGGCAGGAAACACCATATATTTT.

V and J are TRBV27 and TRBJ2-7, with D possibly being TRBD2 (6 bases). This CDR3 comprises 15 residues. V shed 6 bases and J shed 2 bases, with 17 bases lying between them. In germline, CDR1 is MNHEY, CDR2 SMNVEV (reference sequence). The DNA for the CDR3 is TGTGCCAGCAGCAAGAGACTAGGATCCCCCTACGAGCAGTACTTC. Protein product: CASSKRLGSPYEQYF.

The genes are TRBV6-5 and TRBJ2-7, with D perhaps matching TRBD1 (6 bases). V was shortened by 4 bases and J by 4 bases, with 14 bases between the two germline ends. CDR3 length: 14 residues. The germline V gene encodes CDR1 MNHEY and CDR2 SVGAGI. The CDR3 sequence: CASSLGRGVYEQYF. The CDR3 bases are TGTGCCAGCAGTTTGGGCAGGGGAGTTTACGAGCAGTACTTC.

The chain is built from TRBV25-1 and TRBJ1-2; 7 bases fit TRBD1. The germline CDR1 and CDR2 sequences are MGHDK and SYGVNS. The CDR3 has 13 amino acids. The junction had 4 bases not matched to a gene; V was cut back by 4 bases and J by 5 bases. The CDR3 nucleotides read TGTGCCAGCAGTGTATTGACAGGGTATGGCTACACCTTC. Translating gives CASSVLTGYGYTF.

The chain recombines TRBV6-6 with TRBJ2-1; 8 bases align to TRBD2. V was pared by 6 bases and J by 6 bases, with 7 bases of the junction left unmatched. Germline V gene data show CDR1 as MNHNY and CDR2 as SVGAGI (reference sequence). This CDR3 is built from 14 residues. The CDR3: CASSFLAGVNEQFF. CDR3 sequence (DNA): TGTGCCAGCAGCTTCCTAGCGGGCGTCAATGAGCAGTTCTTC.